Listed here are 8 T cell receptor beta chains from one sample, sequenced in a study of blood T cell repertoires in COVID-19. Profiling relied on immunoSEQ multiplex PCR, and the TCRdb table lists in-frame clones only, not all of them. The sample records over 100,000 clones, roughly 81% being singletons. The sequenced sample consisted of peripheral blood. These TCRs come from a man aged 35-49 years with acute or convalescent COVID-19.

The chain carries TRBV11-2 and TRBJ1-1, with D hard to call. Germline CDR1 reads SGHAT; CDR2 reads FQNNGV. The CDR3 runs 11 residues. The V gene lost 5 bases and the J gene lost 2 bases, with 3 bases spanning the gap. The CDR3 region is CASSVNTEAFF. In nucleotides, the CDR3 is TGTGCCAGCAGCGTAAACACTGAAGCTTTCTTT.

The rearrangement joins TRBV18 to TRBJ1-2; 9 bases fit TRBD1. The CDR3 loop spans 13 amino acids. V shed 5 bases, J shed 8 bases, and the junction held 6 bases outside the gene matches. Germline V gene sequence: CDR1 KGHSH, CDR2 LQKENI. The CDR3 here is CASSSTGGVGYTF. CDR3 in DNA: TGTGCCAGCTCATCTACAGGGGGCGTAGGCTACACCTTC. The whole variable domain, remainder taken from reference TRBV18 and TRBJ1-2, is NAGVMQNPRHLVRRRGQEARLRCSPMKGHSHVYWYRQLPEEGLKFMVYLQKENIIDESGMPKERFSAEFPKEGPSILRIQQVVRGDSAAYFCASSSTGGVGYTFGSGTRLTVV.

For this clone: The sample carries other DNA sequences with the same CDR3. This sequence joins TRBV5-1 and TRBJ2-5; the D gene is possibly TRBD2 (6 bases). CDR1 and CDR2 (germline): SGHRS, YFSETQ. The CDR3 runs to 14 residues. Trimming shortened V by 0 bases and J by 1 base, and 7 bases separated the two germline ends. The CDR3 is CASSLGSGQETQYF. The CDR3 DNA reads TGCGCCAGCAGCTTGGGTAGCGGCCAAGAGACCCAGTACTTC. The full variable domain, rest sourced from reference TRBV5-1 and TRBJ2-5, is KAGVTQTPRYLIKTRGQQVTLSCSPISGHRSVSWYQQTPGQGLQFLFEYFSETQRNKGNFPGRFSGRQFSNSRSEMNVSTLELGDSALYLCASSLGSGQETQYFGPGTRLLVL.

V is TRBV7-8 and J is TRBJ1-2; D perhaps matches TRBD1 (6 bases). The CDR3 covers 15 residues. Per germline, CDR1 SGHVS and CDR2 FQNEAQ. The ends were cut back, 5 bases at V and 6 bases at J, with 19 bases in the middle. The CDR3 region is CASSPPRGSGHGYTF. The CDR3 DNA follows: TGTGCCAGCAGCCCCCCCAGGGGATCAGGGCATGGCTACACCTTC.

This clone was seen a handful of times. This sequence joins TRBV18 and TRBJ1-2; 8 bases are shared with TRBD1. The germline gives CDR1 KGHSH, CDR2 LQKENI. This CDR3 spans 14 amino acids. Trimming cost V 3 bases and J 4 bases; bases outside gene matches: 4. In nucleotides, the CDR3 is TGTGCCAGCTCACCGGACAGGGTGGGCTATGGCTACACCTTC. It encodes CASSPDRVGYGYTF.

J is TRBJ2-2 and V is TRBV4-2, with 13 bases that match TRBD2. There are 16 residues in the CDR3. Unmatched junction bases numbered 6, after V lost 3 bases and J lost 8 bases. The germline V gene has CDR1 LGHNA and CDR2 YNFKEQ. CDR3 amino acids: CASSHGLAGAGGELFF. For the CDR3, the DNA is TGTGCCAGCAGCCACGGACTAGCGGGAGCTGGTGGGGAGCTGTTTTTT.

The chain carries TRBV7-3 and TRBJ2-1; 11 positions match TRBD2. Germline CDR1 is SGHTA and CDR2 is FQGTGA. V was pared by 4 bases and J by 7 bases, with 12 bases of the junction left unmatched. The CDR3 contains 17 residues. CDR3 residues: CASSSKGLAGGTNEQFF. In DNA form, the CDR3 reads TGTGCCAGCAGCTCGAAAGGGCTAGCGGGGGGTACGAATGAGCAGTTCTTC.

This CDR3 is CASSKGQGAYGYTF. The CDR3 DNA follows: TGTGCCAGCAGCAAGGGACAGGGGGCCTATGGCTACACCTTC. V gene TRBV7-9 combines with J gene TRBJ1-2; 12 bases agree with TRBD1. CDR1 SEHNR and CDR2 FQNEAQ come from the germline V gene (reference sequence). The CDR3 loop spans 14 amino acids. Trimming removed 5 bases from V and 4 bases from J; junction bases left unmatched: 2.